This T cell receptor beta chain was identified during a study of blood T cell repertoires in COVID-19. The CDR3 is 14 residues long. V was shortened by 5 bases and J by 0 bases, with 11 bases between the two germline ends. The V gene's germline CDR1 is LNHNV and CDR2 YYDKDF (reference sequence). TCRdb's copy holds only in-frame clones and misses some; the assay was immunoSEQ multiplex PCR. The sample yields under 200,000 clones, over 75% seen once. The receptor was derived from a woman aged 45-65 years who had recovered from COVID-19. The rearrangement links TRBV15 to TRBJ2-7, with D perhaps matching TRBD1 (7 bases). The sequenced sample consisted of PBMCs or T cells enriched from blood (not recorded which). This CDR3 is CATSGGTVSYEQYF. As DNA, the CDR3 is TGTGCCACCAGCGGAGGGACAGTCTCCTACGAGCAGTACTTC.